Below are 15 T cell receptor beta chains sequenced from a single sample in a study of T cell changes during pregnancy in multiple sclerosis. Profiled with immunoSEQ multiplex PCR; TCRdb holds only in-frame clones, not every one. This sample has tens of thousands of clones, with 92% found just once. The source was peripheral blood, collected before pregnancy. These receptors originate from a female donor with multiple sclerosis, enrolled in a pregnancy study.

The rearrangement uses TRBV6-6 and TRBJ2-7, with 12 positions matching TRBD2. Germline-derived CDR1 and CDR2 are MNHNY and SVGAGI (reference sequence). Trimming removed 6 bases from V and 1 base from J; junction bases left unmatched: 4. The CDR3 is 15 residues long. This chain's CDR3 is CASRHGLAGSYEQYF. DNA of the CDR3: TGTGCCAGCAGACACGGACTAGCGGGGTCCTACGAGCAGTACTTC.

The V gene is TRBV6-1, the J gene TRBJ1-1; TRBD1 matches 7 bases. The ends lost 6 bases at V and 6 bases at J; junction bases unmatched: 10. Germline V gene lookup returns CDR1 MNHNS and CDR2 SASEGT. CDR3 length: 14 residues. The CDR3 region is CASSRDRASAEAFF. CDR3 DNA sequence: TGTGCCAGCAGCAGGGACAGAGCTTCAGCTGAAGCTTTCTTT.

CDR3 sequence: CASSQDDASGSFTSSTDTQYF. The CDR3 coding sequence is TGTGCCAGCAGCCAAGATGATGCTAGCGGGAGTTTTACCAGCAGCACAGATACGCAGTATTTT. The chain joins TRBV14 to TRBJ2-3; 10 nucleotides line up with TRBD2. The CDR3 has 21 amino acids. The germline CDR1 and CDR2 sequences are SGHDN and FVKESK. J was trimmed by 0 bases and V by 0 bases; bases with no gene match: 15.

This chain links TRBV9 with TRBJ1-4, with D perhaps TRBD1 (6 bases). The CDR3 loop spans 14 amino acids. Germline lookup yields CDR1 SGDLS and CDR2 YYNGEE. V was trimmed by 4 bases and J by 5 bases, leaving 12 bases between them. CDR3 DNA: TGTGCCAGCAGCCCTGGGACATCGAATGAAAAACTGTTTTTT. This codes for CASSPGTSNEKLFF.

The chain links TRBV7-6 to TRBJ2-3, with 12 bases fitting TRBD2. There are 19 residues in the CDR3. V lost 4 bases and J lost 0; bases outside the gene matches: 11. CDR1 is SGHVS and CDR2 is FNYEAQ in the germline V gene. The CDR3 region has the DNA TGTGCCAGCAGCTCCTCCCCCTGGACTAGCGGGATAAGCACAGATACGCAGTATTTT. This codes for CASSSSPWTSGISTDTQYF.

This clone appeared a single time. V gene TRBV19 combines with J gene TRBJ1-3, with D possibly matching TRBD1 (5 bases). The CDR3 covers 16 residues. Trimming removed 5 bases from V and 0 bases from J, with 14 bases in between. CDR1 is LNHDA and CDR2 is SQIVND in the germline V gene (reference sequence). This CDR3 reads CASSVARTSSGNTIYF. CDR3 DNA sequence: TGTGCCAGTAGTGTCGCCAGGACAAGCTCTGGAAACACCATATATTTT. Together with reference TRBV19 and TRBJ1-3, the CDR3 gives the full variable domain: DGGITQSPKYLFRKEGQNVTLSCEQNLNHDAMYWYRQDPGQGLRLIYYSQIVNDFQKGDIAEGYSVSREKKESFPLTVTSAQKNPTAFYLCASSVARTSSGNTIYFGEGSWLTVV.

This chain joins TRBV7-8 and TRBJ1-3; 7 positions match TRBD1. CDR3 size: 16 residues. The germline gives CDR1 SGHVS, CDR2 FQNEAQ. V lost 1 base to trimming and J lost 4 bases; unmatched junction nucleotides: 7. The CDR3 loop is CASSLGSGTAGNTIYF. The CDR3 nucleotides read TGTGCCAGCAGCTTAGGTTCGGGGACAGCCGGAAACACCATATATTTT.

The V gene is TRBV28, the J gene TRBJ2-3; 7 bases agree with TRBD1. V was clipped by 8 bases and J by 0 bases; unmatched bases: 5. This CDR3 spans 14 amino acids. From germline, CDR1 is MDHEN and CDR2 SYDVKM. The CDR3: CASGTGDSTDTQYF. CDR3 bases: TGTGCCAGCGGCACAGGGGATAGCACAGATACGCAGTATTTT.

Of note for this clone: One end of the junction fails to match germline, which may point to a read error. The CDR3: CASSLAAGEGTQYF. CDR3 sequence (DNA): TGTGCTAGCAGCTTAGCCGCGGGGGAGGGGACCCAGTACTTC. V and J are TRBV7-7 and TRBJ2-5, with 7 bases fitting TRBD2. This CDR3 region has 14 residues. Germline V CDR1 and CDR2: SSHAT, FNYEAQ (reference sequence).

This chain connects TRBV28 to TRBJ2-2; 8 nucleotides align to TRBD2. CDR1 and CDR2 from the germline V gene are MDHEN and SYDVKM. Trimming took 8 bases from V and 4 from J; bases not matched to a gene: 9. The CDR3 consists of 15 residues. DNA for the CDR3: TGTGCCAGCTTTCGGGGGGGGCCGGGCACCGGGGAGCTGTTTTTT. Its translation: CASFRGGPGTGELFF. The full variable domain, in which reference TRBV28 and TRBJ2-2 provide the parts outside the CDR3, is DVKVTQSSRYLVKRTGEKVFLECVQDMDHENMFWYRQDPGLGLRLIYFSYDVKMKEKGDIPEGYSVSREKKERFSLILESASTNQTSMYLCASFRGGPGTGELFFGEGSRLTVL.

The genes are TRBV5-1 and TRBJ2-1; TRBD2 agrees at 12 bases. Germline V gene sequence: CDR1 SGHRS, CDR2 YFSETQ. V lost 4 bases and J lost 4; bases outside the gene matches: 12. The CDR3 has 18 residues. The CDR3 region is CASSRRLAGALEYNEQFF. The DNA for the CDR3 is TGCGCCAGCAGCCGAAGACTAGCGGGAGCCCTCGAGTACAATGAGCAGTTCTTC.

The chain uses TRBV6-5 and TRBJ2-5; 8 bases are a match to TRBD2. This CDR3 comprises 14 residues. Per germline, CDR1 MNHEY and CDR2 SVGAGI. V lost 10 bases and J lost 8; bases outside the gene matches: 15. The CDR3 protein is CATRRGDSGFTQYF. In DNA, the CDR3 is TGTGCCACCAGGCGGGGGGATTCTGGATTTACCCAGTACTTC.

The V and J genes are TRBV5-1 and TRBJ2-1; 9 bases match TRBD2. Germline V CDR1 and CDR2: SGHRS, YFSETQ. The CDR3 covers 15 residues. Trimming removed 7 bases from V and 5 bases from J; junction bases left unmatched: 10. CDR3 amino acids: CASFWGAGGDNEQFF. The CDR3 nucleotides read TGCGCCAGCTTCTGGGGGGCGGGAGGGGACAATGAGCAGTTCTTC.

This chain uses TRBV13 with TRBJ2-3; a possible D gene is TRBD1 (5 bases). CDR1 is PRHDT and CDR2 is FYEKMQ in the germline V gene (reference sequence). The CDR3 loop spans 14 amino acids. Trimming stripped 4 bases from V and 2 bases from J, with 10 bases between. The CDR3 coding sequence is TGTGCCAGCAGCTCGACAGCCTTCACAGATACGCAGTATTTT. This gives the protein CASSSTAFTDTQYF.

This clone was seen more than once but under ten times. The V gene is TRBV29-1, the J gene TRBJ2-7, with D possibly being TRBD1 (6 bases). The germline V gene encodes CDR1 SQVTM and CDR2 ANQGSEA. Trimming cost V 5 bases and J 2 bases, with 13 bases left between them. The CDR3 covers 13 residues. The CDR3: CSVRGPGAYEQYF. DNA of the CDR3: TGCAGCGTTCGCGGTCCAGGGGCCTACGAGCAGTACTTC.